A selection of T cell receptor beta chains follows, all from one sample in a study of a mutant IDH1 vaccine in newly diagnosed glioma. Their antigens are not known. Produced via immunoSEQ multiplex PCR; TCRdb's table is partial and in-frame only. The sample has around 65,000 clones, 80% seen once; the top ten hold 5.9%. The source material was PBMCs, sampled from a glioma patient whose treatment included an IDH1 peptide vaccine. These receptors were obtained from a man aged 45-60 years with glioma. The CDR3 runs from the conserved cysteine through the conserved F or W. D genes are given only for firm matches. Part of the rows lack a size; the others show once, few, many or a class for expanded clones.

D gene: TRBD1
J gene: TRBJ2-6
clone size: NA
V gene: TRBV6-4
CDR3 length: 17
CDR3 protein: CASSVSGGVSGANVLTF
CDR3 DNA: TGTGCCAGCAGTGTCTCAGGGGGAGTTTCTGGGGCCAACGTCCTGACTTTC

D gene: NA
J gene: TRBJ2-3
clone size: NA
V gene: TRBV9
CDR3 length: 13
CDR3 protein: CASSVQETDTQYF
CDR3 DNA: TGTGCCAGCAGCGTTCAGGAGACAGATACGCAGTATTTT

D gene: NA
J gene: TRBJ1-1
clone size: NA
V gene: TRBV4-1
CDR3 length: 15
CDR3 protein: CASSLSGTMNTEAFF
CDR3 DNA: TGCGCCAGCAGCCTCTCCGGGACGATGAACACTGAAGCTTTCTTT

D gene: NA
J gene: TRBJ2-3
clone size: NA
V gene: TRBV2
CDR3 length: 15
CDR3 protein: CASSSSAASTDTQYF
CDR3 DNA: TGTGCCAGCAGTTCCTCCGCGGCGAGCACAGATACGCAGTATTTT

D gene: NA
J gene: TRBJ1-3
clone size: once
V gene: TRBV5-6
CDR3 length: 15
CDR3 protein: CASSPRSGSWNTIYF
CDR3 DNA: TGTGCCAGCAGCCCCCGCTCTGGGAGTTGGAACACCATATATTTT

D gene: NA
J gene: TRBJ2-7
clone size: NA
V gene: TRBV15
CDR3 length: 16
CDR3 protein: CATSRKAGGFSYEQYF
CDR3 DNA: TGTGCCACCAGCCGAAAGGCCGGGGGATTCTCCTACGAGCAGTACTTC

D gene: TRBD2
J gene: TRBJ2-5
clone size: NA
V gene: TRBV20-1
CDR3 length: 11
CDR3 protein: CSAGLQETQYF
CDR3 DNA: TGCAGTGCGGGACTACAAGAGACCCAGTACTTC

D gene: TRBD1
J gene: TRBJ1-1
clone size: NA
V gene: TRBV25-1
CDR3 length: 13
CDR3 protein: CASRDRGNTEAFF
CDR3 DNA: TGTGCCAGCAGGGACAGGGGGAACACTGAAGCTTTCTTT

D gene: TRBD1
J gene: TRBJ1-5
clone size: NA
V gene: TRBV4-1
CDR3 length: 16
CDR3 protein: CASSQDTGQATQPQHF
CDR3 DNA: TGCGCCAGCAGCCAAGATACGGGACAGGCTACTCAGCCCCAGCATTTT

D gene: TRBD1
J gene: TRBJ2-2
clone size: NA
V gene: TRBV10-3
CDR3 length: 12
CDR3 protein: CAAQGTTGELFF
CDR3 DNA: TGTGCCGCACAGGGGACGACCGGGGAGCTGTTTTTT

D gene: NA
J gene: TRBJ1-1
clone size: NA
V gene: TRBV6-5
CDR3 length: 16
CDR3 protein: CASSSKTGTRDTEAFF
CDR3 DNA: TGTGCCAGCAGTTCGAAAACAGGGACCCGAGACACTGAAGCTTTCTTT

D gene: NA
J gene: TRBJ2-7
clone size: NA
V gene: TRBV7-3
CDR3 length: 15
CDR3 protein: CASSLGPAYTYEQYF
CDR3 DNA: TGTGCCAGCAGCTTAGGGCCCGCCTATACCTACGAGCAGTACTTC

D gene: TRBD2
J gene: TRBJ2-4
clone size: NA
V gene: TRBV5-1
CDR3 length: 16
CDR3 protein: CASSLGRGAGKNIQYF
CDR3 DNA: TGCGCCAGCAGCTTGGGGCGGGGGGCCGGCAAAAACATTCAGTACTTC

D gene: NA
J gene: TRBJ2-1
clone size: NA
V gene: TRBV7-7
CDR3 length: 13
CDR3 protein: CASSPGTLNEQFF
CDR3 DNA: TGTGCTAGCAGCCCAGGGACTCTGAATGAGCAGTTCTTC